This TCR beta chain derives from a study of T cells in Graves' hyperthyroidism and ophthalmopathy. This clonotype has ten or more counts. The CDR3 regions of TCR beta were amplified from RNA transcripts. Primed by the HTBI set, a first-round RT-PCR was run on the TCR CDR3. TCRdb reprocessed the multiplex PCR reads via MiXCR and lists one record per CDR3 protein. Of some 500,000 distinct CDR3 sequences listed, approximately 15% were seen once; the top ten hold around 17%. The sequence was collected from a woman between 18 and 29 years old with Graves' hyperthyroidism. Sample: blood.

The CDR3 is CASSRTRGANEKLFF. The DNA of the CDR3 is TGTGCCAGCAGCCGTACCCGAGGGGCTAATGAAAAACTGTTTTTT. The V gene is TRBV11-2, the J gene TRBJ1-4; D perhaps matches TRBD1 (5 bases). This CDR3 has 15 amino acids. Germline-derived CDR1 and CDR2 are SGHAT and FQNNGV. The ends were cut back, 5 bases at V and 3 bases at J, with 13 bases in the middle.